Below are 10 T cell receptor beta chains sequenced from a single sample in a study of cytomegalovirus exposure and HLA in healthy donors. Produced via immunoSEQ multiplex PCR; TCRdb's table is partial and in-frame only. The data hold 200,000 to 250,000 clones, with around 80% observed a single time. Material for sequencing was PBMCs. The receptors stem from a woman aged 25-40 years in good health and CMV-seropositive.

This clone was seen only a few times. This chain links TRBV28 with TRBJ2-7; D perhaps matches TRBD1 (5 bases). Germline V gene data show CDR1 as MDHEN and CDR2 as SYDVKM. Trimming stripped 5 bases from V and 5 bases from J, with 13 bases between. The CDR3 runs to 13 residues. CDR3 DNA sequence: TGTGCCAGCAGTGTCGGACAACTCCACGAGCAGTACTTC. Translated, it gives CASSVGQLHEQYF.

This clone was seen a few times. This chain joins TRBV4-2 and TRBJ2-1; D possibly corresponds to TRBD2 (6 bases). Germline assignment: CDR1 LGHNA and CDR2 YNFKEQ. The CDR3 contains 13 residues. Trimming left V 0 bases short and J 8 bases short, with 8 bases between. CDR3 loop: CASSQDWEDEQFF. The CDR3 coding sequence is TGTGCCAGCAGCCAAGATTGGGAGGATGAGCAGTTCTTC.

This chain uses TRBV6-5 with TRBJ2-1; 15 positions agree with TRBD2. The trim removed 4 bases at V and 9 bases at J, leaving 4 bases unmatched. Germline V gene data show CDR1 as MNHEY and CDR2 as SVGAGI. The CDR3 is 15 amino acids. DNA of the CDR3: TGTGCCAGCAGTTTCGGGACTAGCGGGAGGACTGAGCAGTTCTTC. It encodes CASSFGTSGRTEQFF.

This rearrangement joins TRBV6-5 to TRBJ1-5, with a weak D call TRBD1 (5 bases). Germline CDR1 and CDR2: MNHEY and SVGAGI. Trimming stripped 5 bases from V and 5 bases from J, with 10 bases between. CDR3 length: 13 residues. CDR3 in amino acids: CASSRDSYQPQHF. DNA for the CDR3: TGTGCCAGCAGTCGTGACAGCTATCAGCCCCAGCATTTT.

The chain is built from TRBV29-1 and TRBJ2-3; D gene uncertain. The length of the CDR3 is 15 residues. The germline CDR1 and CDR2 sequences are SQVTM and ANQGSEA. Trimming stripped 7 bases from V and 4 bases from J, with 21 bases between. The CDR3 sequence is CSAPLGGRIADTQYF. CDR3 in DNA: TGCAGCGCCCCCTTGGGCGGACGTATTGCAGATACGCAGTATTTT.

CDR3 sequence (DNA): TGTGCCAGCAGCTTTATGGTGGGTGGGGAGTGGGAGCAGTACTTC. Translating it yields CASSFMVGGEWEQYF. The chain joins TRBV11-3 to TRBJ2-7; a possible D gene is TRBD2 (5 bases). V lost 3 bases and J 7 bases, leaving 19 bases between the germline ends. Germline V lookup: CDR1 SGHNT, CDR2 YENEEA. This CDR3 is 15 amino acids long.

In its sample, this clone was seen a few times. V usage is TRBV7-2 and J usage is TRBJ2-7; 7 nucleotides agree with TRBD2. The CDR3 covers 17 residues. V dropped 3 bases and J dropped 6; count of bases not matched to a gene: 17. Per germline, CDR1 SGHTA and CDR2 FQGNSA. CDR3 nucleotides: TGTGCCAGCAGCTTTGTTCCCCCCTTAACGGGAGGCAGCGAGCAGTACTTC. Translated, it gives CASSFVPPLTGGSEQYF.

J is TRBJ1-3 and V is TRBV30; 9 bases fit TRBD1. Losses at the gene ends were 4 bases for V and 2 bases for J; bases not matched to a gene: 3. Germline CDR1 GTSNPN, CDR2 SVGIG (reference sequence). CDR3 length: 14 residues. The CDR3 DNA reads as TGTGCCTGGATGGGACAGGGAACTGGAAACACCATATATTTT. Translation: CAWMGQGTGNTIYF.

The V gene is TRBV27, the J gene TRBJ2-7; 13 bases map to TRBD2. V lost 6 bases, J lost 5 bases, and 10 bases stayed unmatched. The length of the CDR3 is 16 residues. Germline V gene lookup returns CDR1 MNHEY and CDR2 SMNVEV (reference sequence). The CDR3 is CASRRLGTSGKNEQYF. In DNA form, the CDR3 reads TGTGCCAGCAGGCGTCTAGGGACTAGCGGGAAAAACGAGCAGTACTTC.

V gene TRBV2 combines with J gene TRBJ2-1, with D tentatively TRBD2 (7 bases). V shed 4 bases and J shed 9 bases, with 13 bases lying between them. The CDR3 totals 13 residues. Germline CDR1 reads SNHLY; CDR2 reads FYNNEI. CDR3 protein: CASSAVGGGEQFF. In nucleotides, the CDR3 is TGTGCCAGCAGTGCGGTGGGAGGGGGTGAGCAGTTCTTC.